This T cell receptor (beta chain) is from a study of blood T cell repertoires in COVID-19. Study in general: Researchers got acute and convalescent COVID-19 samples from the United States, Italy and Spain. Nucleic acid was either cDNA or gDNA, and it came from T cells, B-cell-depleted T cells, or PBMCs.

The germline V and J ends were trimmed by 7 bases and 3 bases, with 6 bases remaining between them. CDR3 length: 11 amino acids. The germline V gene has CDR1 SNHLY and CDR2 FYNNEI. Here immunoSEQ multiplex PCR was the method, and the copy in TCRdb shows in-frame clones only, minus some. Among around 130,000 clones listed, more than 80% were seen once. Sequencing was carried out using peripheral blood. The rearrangement uses TRBV2 and TRBJ2-5, with no clear D. This TCR was recovered from a human donor in a cohort sampled during active COVID-19. This CDR3 reads CASTGKETQYF. CDR3 nucleotides: TGTGCCAGCACGGGTAAAGAGACCCAGTACTTC.